A single sample is the source of the 20 T cell receptor beta chains below, sequenced in a study of cytomegalovirus exposure and HLA in healthy donors. The PCR ran on 60 Vbeta and 13 Jbeta primers. Produced via immunoSEQ multiplex PCR; TCRdb's table is partial and in-frame only. Among 150,000 or so clones, around 75% were seen once, and the ten largest hold 1.5% to 2%. Source material: PBMCs. The receptors come from a woman aged 18-35 years in good health and CMV-seronegative.

This clone appeared once. The chain's CDR3 is CASSQVQGRVSTDTQYF. In nucleotides, the CDR3 is TGCGCCAGCAGCCAAGTGCAGGGGCGGGTAAGCACAGATACGCAGTATTTT. The chain has TRBV4-3 and TRBJ2-3, with D perhaps matching TRBD1 (6 bases). Between the trimmed V and J ends, which lost 1 base and 0 bases, there was a span of 14 bases. This CDR3 has 17 amino acids. The germline V gene has CDR1 LGHNA and CDR2 YSLEER.

This clone has just a few counts. The gene calls are TRBV7-2 and TRBJ2-5; 10 nucleotides line up with TRBD2. The DNA end is more similar to TRBJ2-7, so the J call may be wrong. The CDR3 is 18 amino acids. In germline, CDR1 is SGHTA, CDR2 FQGNSA. The chain's CDR3 is CASSFRASGGVSSYEQYF. In DNA form, the CDR3 reads TGTGCCAGCAGCTTTAGGGCTAGCGGGGGCGTAAGCTCCTACGAGCAGTACTTC.

The rearrangement links TRBV4-3 to TRBJ2-6; 10 nucleotides line up with TRBD1. Germline CDR1 LGHNA, CDR2 YSLEER. This CDR3 spans 20 amino acids. V lost 1 base, J lost 0 bases, and 9 bases stayed unmatched. Written as DNA, the CDR3 is TGCGCCAGCAGCCAAGGTCACCTCGGGACAGGGGCCTCTGGGGCCAACGTCCTGACTTTC. Protein: CASSQGHLGTGASGANVLTF.

This chain joins TRBV5-1 and TRBJ2-5; TRBD1 matches at 12 bases. CDR3 size: 15 residues. The ends lost 5 bases at V and 5 bases at J; junction bases unmatched: 7. Germline values: CDR1 SGHRS, CDR2 YFSETQ. The CDR3 nucleotides read TGCGCCAGCAGTTTTGGGACAGGGGGCCGGGAGACCCAGTACTTC. Amino acids: CASSFGTGGRETQYF.

Only a few counts were recorded for this clone. This chain links TRBV6-4 with TRBJ2-5, with D tentatively TRBD1 (6 bases). The CDR3 is 13 amino acids. Germline CDR1 is MRHNA and CDR2 is SNTAGT. Trimming cost V 3 bases and J 2 bases, with 7 bases left between them. As DNA, the CDR3 is TGTGCCAGCAGTGAGGGGGCGCAAGAGACCCAGTACTTC. Its protein product is CASSEGAQETQYF.

The chain joins TRBV5-4 to TRBJ2-5; 13 positions agree with TRBD2. CDR1 is SGHNT, CDR2 YYREEE, per germline (reference sequence). The V gene end was trimmed by 3 bases and the J gene end by 2 bases; junction bases not matched to a gene: 1. The CDR3 has 15 residues. The chain's CDR3 is CASSSGLAGQETQYF. CDR3 coding DNA: TGTGCCAGCAGCTCGGGACTAGCGGGGCAAGAGACCCAGTACTTC. Full variable domain (outside the CDR3, taken from reference TRBV5-4 and TRBJ2-5): ETGVTQSPTHLIKTRGQQVTLRCSSQSGHNTVSWYQQALGQGPQFIFQYYREEENGRGNFPPRFSGLQFPNYSSELNVNALELDDSALYLCASSSGLAGQETQYFGPGTRLLVL.

The V gene is TRBV4-2, the J gene TRBJ1-1; weak D call: TRBD1 (6 bases). The CDR3 has 16 residues. Germline V lookup: CDR1 LGHNA, CDR2 YNFKEQ. The germline V and J ends were trimmed by 2 bases and 2 bases, with 15 bases remaining between them. The CDR3 here is CASSQPLGGANTEAFF. CDR3 in DNA: TGTGCCAGCAGCCAACCTTTAGGGGGGGCCAACACTGAAGCTTTCTTT.

This chain joins TRBV4-1 and TRBJ2-2; 12 bases line up with TRBD2. There are 18 residues in the CDR3. Germline V lookup: CDR1 MGHRA, CDR2 YSYEKL. With 1 base clipped from V and 5 bases from J, the junction kept 8 bases outside the gene matches. The CDR3 coding sequence is TGCGCCAGCAGCCAAGCCAGGGTGCTAGCGGGAGGGACCGGGGAGCTGTTTTTT. It specifies CASSQARVLAGGTGELFF.

The V gene is TRBV7-2, the J gene TRBJ2-3; 8 bases line up with TRBD2. The CDR3 is 15 residues long. Germline V gene lookup returns CDR1 SGHTA and CDR2 FQGNSA. The J segment lost 5 bases and the V segment lost 4 bases, leaving 8 bases of the junction unmatched. CDR3 in DNA: TGTGCCAGCAGCTCCTCGGGACGGGGGGGAGATACGCAGTATTTT. Amino acid sequence: CASSSSGRGGDTQYF.

This clone was counted a few times. In DNA, the CDR3 is TGCAGCGTTGAGAAGGCGGGAGGAAGCACCCTATACAATGAGCAGTTCTTC. This translates into CSVEKAGGSTLYNEQFF. The gene calls are TRBV29-1 and TRBJ2-1, with 8 bases that match TRBD2. V lost 3 bases, J lost 4 bases, and 14 bases stayed unmatched. The CDR3 has 17 amino acids. The germline gives CDR1 SQVTM, CDR2 ANQGSEA.

The rearrangement links TRBV27 to TRBJ1-5; D is undetermined. The CDR3 is made up of 15 amino acids. In germline, CDR1 is MNHEY, CDR2 SMNVEV (reference sequence). V lost 8 bases and J 3 bases, leaving 17 bases between the germline ends. The CDR3 DNA follows: TGTGCCAGCGGTATGGTCCCCGGTGACAATCAGCCCCAGCATTTT. Amino acids: CASGMVPGDNQPQHF.

The chain combines TRBV9 with TRBJ1-2; 9 nucleotides align to TRBD1. Germline V lookup: CDR1 SGDLS, CDR2 YYNGEE. There are 15 residues in the CDR3. The J segment lost 2 bases and the V segment lost 4 bases, leaving 6 bases of the junction unmatched. DNA of the CDR3: TGTGCCAGCAGCCCATCCGGGACAGGGAACTATGGCTACACCTTC. This encodes CASSPSGTGNYGYTF. Full variable domain (rest looked up from reference TRBV9 and TRBJ1-2): DSGVTQTPKHLITATGQRVTLRCSPRSGDLSVYWYQQSLDQGLQFLIQYYNGEERAKGNILERFSAQQFPDLHSELNLSSLELGDSALYFCASSPSGTGNYGYTFGSGTRLTVV.

The chain links TRBV6-1 to TRBJ1-5; 7 bases are shared with TRBD1. CDR1 and CDR2 from the germline V gene are MNHNS and SASEGT. Trimming cost V 5 bases and J 0 bases; bases outside gene matches: 4. CDR3 length equals 15 residues. The CDR3 loop reads CASSNGQVSNQPQHF. The DNA of the CDR3 is TGTGCCAGCAGTAACGGACAGGTTAGCAATCAGCCCCAGCATTTT.

The chain is built from TRBV10-3 and TRBJ2-7; 8 nucleotides align to TRBD2. The V and J ends lost 2 bases and 6 bases, in that order; junction bases with no gene match: 6. The CDR3 covers 14 residues. CDR1 is ENHRY, CDR2 SYGVKD, per germline. DNA of the CDR3: TGTGCCATCAGTGAGAGTAGCGGGACCTTCGAGCAGTACGTC. This sequence encodes CAISESSGTFEQYV.

The J gene is TRBJ2-1, the V gene TRBV11-3; 9 nucleotides agree with TRBD2. The CDR3 consists of 17 residues. Looked up from germline, CDR1 is SGHNT and CDR2 is YENEEA. V dropped 1 base and J dropped 0; count of bases not matched to a gene: 4. The CDR3: CASSLALTSGSYNEQFF. In DNA, the CDR3 is TGTGCCAGCAGCTTAGCTTTGACTAGCGGCTCCTACAATGAGCAGTTCTTC.

The rearrangement joins TRBV27 to TRBJ2-2, with D unresolved. Per the germline V gene, CDR1 is MNHEY and CDR2 is SMNVEV (reference sequence). V gave up 1 base and J gave up 3 bases, with 9 bases separating them. This CDR3 comprises 15 residues. CDR3 amino acids: CASSLFFGYTGELFF. The CDR3 DNA is TGTGCCAGCAGTTTATTTTTCGGGTACACCGGGGAGCTGTTTTTT.

The genes are TRBV5-1 and TRBJ2-3, with D uncertain. The CDR3 extends over 11 amino acids. Between the trimmed V and J ends, which lost 5 bases and 2 bases, there was a span of 3 bases. Germline V CDR1 and CDR2: SGHRS, YFSETQ. The CDR3 sequence: CASSYTDTQYF. The CDR3 DNA sequence: TGCGCCAGCAGTTACACAGATACGCAGTATTTT.

This chain uses TRBV5-4 with TRBJ2-1, with TRBD1 matching 8 bases. CDR1 is SGHNT and CDR2 is YYREEE in the germline V gene (reference sequence). Losses at the gene ends were 1 base for V and 14 bases for J; bases not matched to a gene: 5. This CDR3 contains 12 residues. DNA of the CDR3: TGTGCCAGCAGCTTGTCGGGACAGGAGAAGTTCTTC. Encoded protein: CASSLSGQEKFF.

The rearrangement uses TRBV27 and TRBJ2-1, with D possibly being TRBD1 (5 bases). Trimming removed 0 bases at V and 8 bases at J, with 14 bases between. The CDR3 extends over 15 amino acids. CDR1 is MNHEY and CDR2 is SMNVEV in the germline V gene (reference sequence). The CDR3 reads CASSLSGLFTDEQFF. The CDR3 DNA is TGTGCCAGCAGTTTATCGGGGCTCTTTACGGATGAGCAGTTCTTC.

The table lists this clone with a few counts. The CDR3 is CASSVTPGGVGDTQYF. The CDR3 coding sequence is TGTGCCAGCAGCGTCACCCCGGGGGGGGTAGGTGATACGCAGTATTTT. The chain couples TRBV9 to TRBJ2-3, with 8 bases identical to TRBD2. J gave up 6 bases and V 2 bases, and 11 bases lay outside the gene matches. The CDR3 contains 16 residues. The germline gives CDR1 SGDLS, CDR2 YYNGEE.